The clone carrying this T cell receptor (beta chain) showed up just a few times. Its antigen is currently unknown. Antigen-specific CD4+ T cell clonotypes were called by their expansion after viral peptide-pool culture in ViraFEST. At the end of over 8 days of culture, CD4+ T cells were isolated. Vaccine recipients, nucleocapsid antibody negative, had no prior SARS-CoV-2 infection. On both days 3 and 7, half of the culture medium was replaced with IL-2 medium. This CDR3 is built from 15 residues. V lost 6 bases and J lost 5; bases outside the gene matches: 7. Germline values: CDR1 MDHEN, CDR2 SYDVKM. Clones were sequenced by immunoSEQ multiplex PCR, and TCRdb holds only the in-frame ones, with some missing. The sample lists approximately 74,000 clones, 65% to 80% seen once, with 2.5% to 3% in the top ten. The entry originates in a study of vaccination effects on CD4 cells after COVID-19. Study-level findings and limits: Clonal contraction was marked in infection- and vaccine-induced clones late after vaccination.

This receptor was identified in a human donor who received a COVID-19 vaccine. The specimen comprised CD4+ T cells from PBMCs cultured with HCoV-NL63 spike peptides, sampled before COVID-19 vaccination. The chain uses TRBV28 and TRBJ1-6, with 7 positions matching TRBD1. The CDR3 protein is CASRGPGQNNSPLHF. CDR3 DNA: TGTGCCAGCAGGGGACCGGGACAGAATAATTCACCCCTCCACTTT.